This passage covers 12 T cell receptor beta chains from one sample sequenced in a study of identical twins. TCRdb reprocessed the 5' RACE reads with MiXCR, giving one entry per CDR3 protein. This table holds under 450,000 distinct CDR3 sequences, about a fifth found once. The sample taken for sequencing was naive T cells sorted from blood. The receptors were gathered from a man aged 50 to 59 in good health.

This chain joins TRBV5-1 and TRBJ1-2; 9 bases agree with TRBD1. The V and J ends lost 4 bases and 2 bases, in that order; junction bases with no gene match: 9. The CDR3 runs to 16 residues. CDR1 SGHRS and CDR2 YFSETQ come from the germline V gene. CDR3 sequence: CASSHVPGQGNYGYTF. The CDR3 DNA sequence: TGCGCCAGCAGCCACGTCCCGGGACAGGGAAACTATGGCTACACCTTC.

In this sample, this clonotype turned up many times. The CDR3 spells CASSLVSGLRSEQYF. Here the CDR3 DNA reads TGCGCCAGCAGCTTAGTATCCGGGTTGAGAAGTGAGCAGTACTTC. The gene calls are TRBV5-1 and TRBJ2-7; D remains ambiguous. Trimming left V 2 bases short and J 7 bases short, with 19 bases between. This CDR3 spans 15 amino acids. Germline V lookup: CDR1 SGHRS, CDR2 YFSETQ. The whole variable domain, filled in from reference TRBV5-1 and TRBJ2-7, reads KAGVTQTPRYLIKTRGQQVTLSCSPISGHRSVSWYQQTPGQGLQFLFEYFSETQRNKGNFPGRFSGRQFSNSRSEMNVSTLELGDSALYLCASSLVSGLRSEQYFGPGTRLTVT.

The V and J genes are TRBV29-1 and TRBJ2-3; D is unclear. From germline, CDR1 is SQVTM and CDR2 ANQGSEA. The CDR3 spans 13 residues. The V gene lost 7 bases and the J gene lost 1 base, with 12 bases spanning the gap. For the CDR3, the DNA is TGCAGCGCCCGTACAATAGGCACAGATACGCAGTATTTT. Its translation: CSARTIGTDTQYF.

The chain joins TRBV3-1 to TRBJ2-7; D is uncertain. The CDR3 has 14 amino acids. CDR1 and CDR2 from the germline V gene are LGHDT and YNNKEL (reference sequence). The V end was cut by 1 base, the J end by 3 bases, with 10 bases between. CDR3 residues: CASSQAPKIYEQYF. The DNA for the CDR3 is TGTGCCAGCAGCCAAGCCCCCAAGATCTACGAGCAGTACTTC.

Only a few counts were recorded for this clonotype. This chain connects TRBV4-3 to TRBJ1-5; D call uncertain. The V gene's germline CDR1 is LGHNA and CDR2 YSLEER. The V end was cut by 0 bases, the J end by 9 bases, with 9 bases between. The CDR3 spans 13 residues. The CDR3 nucleotides are TGCGCCAGCAGCCAAGATAACGACGGGCCCCAGCATTTT. As protein: CASSQDNDGPQHF.

A few counts support this clonotype. The chain recombines TRBV6-1 with TRBJ2-7; TRBD2 aligns across 7 bases. Per the germline V gene, CDR1 is MNHNS and CDR2 is SASEGT. CDR3 length: 16 residues. Trimming took 6 bases from V and 3 from J; bases not matched to a gene: 14. CDR3 in amino acids: CASSHHPSGTIYEQYF. CDR3 nucleotides: TGTGCCAGCAGCCACCATCCAAGCGGGACGATCTACGAGCAGTACTTC.

V usage is TRBV12-3 or TRBV12-4 and J usage is TRBJ2-1; 7 bases fit TRBD2. The CDR3 extends over 14 amino acids. Losses at the gene ends were 6 bases for V and 5 bases for J; bases not matched to a gene: 7. The CDR3 protein is CASSLSGENNEQFF. The CDR3 DNA reads TGTGCCAGCAGCCTCAGCGGGGAAAACAATGAGCAGTTCTTC.

This clonotype was detected only a few times. V gene TRBV5-1 combines with J gene TRBJ2-1; 8 bases line up with TRBD2. The V segment lost 3 bases and the J segment 6 bases; nucleotides outside the gene matches: 2. Germline values: CDR1 SGHRS, CDR2 YFSETQ. The CDR3 is 13 amino acids. CDR3 loop: CASSSLAGNEQFF. The CDR3 coding sequence is TGCGCCAGCAGCTCGCTAGCGGGCAATGAGCAGTTCTTC.

This clonotype came up many times. The rearrangement links TRBV12-3 or TRBV12-4 to TRBJ1-5, with D unclear. The germline V and J ends were trimmed by 0 bases and 4 bases, with 10 bases remaining between them. The CDR3 spans 15 residues. CDR3 region: CASSLAAAINQPQHF. CDR3 coding DNA: TGTGCCAGCAGTTTAGCGGCAGCCATAAATCAGCCCCAGCATTTT.

The chain couples TRBV5-1 to TRBJ2-5; TRBD2 is a possible D gene (6 bases). The CDR3 is 16 amino acids. Germline V lookup: CDR1 SGHRS, CDR2 YFSETQ. The V end lost 0 bases, the J end lost 5 bases, and 17 bases lay between the germline ends. In nucleotides, the CDR3 is TGCGCCAGCAGCTTGGCCAACCAGGGAGGTCGGGAGACCCAGTACTTC. Translation gives CASSLANQGGRETQYF.

This clonotype turned up a few times. The chain uses TRBV20-1 and TRBJ2-1; the match to TRBD2 covers 13 bases. Losses at the gene ends were 3 bases for V and 4 bases for J; bases not matched to a gene: 9. The CDR3 has 17 amino acids. In germline, CDR1 is DFQATT, CDR2 SNEGSKA (reference sequence). CDR3 nucleotides: TGCAGTGCTAGTCATTATCCGGGACTAGCGGGGTACAATGAGCAGTTCTTC. Its protein is CSASHYPGLAGYNEQFF.

This clonotype was observed once. This clone may be a read error of a much larger clone one base away. This chain links TRBV20-1 with TRBJ1-4; perhaps TRBD1 as D (5 bases). CDR1 and CDR2 (germline): DFQATT, SNEGSKA (reference sequence). This CDR3 has 13 amino acids. The CDR3 reads CSARVTENEKLFF. CDR3 bases: TGCAGTGCCAGAGTGACAGAGAATGAAAAACTGTTTTTT.